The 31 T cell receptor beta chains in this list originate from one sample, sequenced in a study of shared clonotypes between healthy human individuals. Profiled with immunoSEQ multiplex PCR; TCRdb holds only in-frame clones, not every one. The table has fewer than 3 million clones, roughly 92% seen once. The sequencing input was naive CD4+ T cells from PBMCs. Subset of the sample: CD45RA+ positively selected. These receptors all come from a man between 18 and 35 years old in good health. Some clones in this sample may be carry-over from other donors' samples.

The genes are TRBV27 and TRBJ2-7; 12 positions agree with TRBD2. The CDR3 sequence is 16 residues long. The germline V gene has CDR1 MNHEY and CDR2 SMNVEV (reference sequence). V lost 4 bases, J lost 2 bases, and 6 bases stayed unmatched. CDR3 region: CASSSSGRAAAYEQYF. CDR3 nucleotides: TGTGCCAGCAGTTCTAGCGGGAGGGCCGCGGCCTACGAGCAGTACTTC.

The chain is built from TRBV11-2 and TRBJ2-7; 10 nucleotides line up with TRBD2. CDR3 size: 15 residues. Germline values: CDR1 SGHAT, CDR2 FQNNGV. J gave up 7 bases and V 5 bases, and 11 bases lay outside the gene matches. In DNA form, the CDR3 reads TGTGCCAGCAGCCAAGTCCCTAGCGGGAGAGTGGAGCAGTACTTC. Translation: CASSQVPSGRVEQYF. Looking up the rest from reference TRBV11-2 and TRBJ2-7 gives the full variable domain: EAGVAQSPRYKIIEKRQSVAFWCNPISGHATLYWYQQILGQGPKLLIQFQNNGVVDDSQLPKDRFSAERLKGVDSTLKIQPAKLEDSAVYLCASSQVPSGRVEQYFGPGTRLTVT.

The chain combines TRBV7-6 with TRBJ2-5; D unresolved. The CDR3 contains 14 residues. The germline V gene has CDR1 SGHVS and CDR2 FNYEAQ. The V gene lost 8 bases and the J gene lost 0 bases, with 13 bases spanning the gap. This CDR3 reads CASSGRRYQETQYF. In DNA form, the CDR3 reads TGTGCCAGCTCTGGCAGAAGGTACCAAGAGACCCAGTACTTC.

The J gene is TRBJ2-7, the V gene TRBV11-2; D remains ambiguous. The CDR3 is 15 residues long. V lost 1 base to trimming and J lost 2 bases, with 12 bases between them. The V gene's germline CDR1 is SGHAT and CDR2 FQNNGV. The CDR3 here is CASSLGLGLTYEQYF. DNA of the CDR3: TGTGCCAGCAGCTTAGGGTTAGGGTTAACCTACGAGCAGTACTTC.

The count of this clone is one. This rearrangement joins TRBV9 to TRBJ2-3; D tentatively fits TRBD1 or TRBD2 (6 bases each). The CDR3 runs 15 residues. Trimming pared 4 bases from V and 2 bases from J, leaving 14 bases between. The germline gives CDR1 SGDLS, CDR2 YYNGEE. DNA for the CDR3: TGTGCCAGCAGCCCTCGGGGGCAACTCACAGATACGCAGTATTTT. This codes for CASSPRGQLTDTQYF.

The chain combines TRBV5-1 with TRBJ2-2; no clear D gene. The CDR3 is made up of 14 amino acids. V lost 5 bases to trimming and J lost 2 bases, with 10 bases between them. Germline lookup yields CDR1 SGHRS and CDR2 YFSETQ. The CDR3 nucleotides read TGCGCCAGCAGTGCTAACCAAAACACCGGGGAGCTGTTTTTT. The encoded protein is CASSANQNTGELFF.

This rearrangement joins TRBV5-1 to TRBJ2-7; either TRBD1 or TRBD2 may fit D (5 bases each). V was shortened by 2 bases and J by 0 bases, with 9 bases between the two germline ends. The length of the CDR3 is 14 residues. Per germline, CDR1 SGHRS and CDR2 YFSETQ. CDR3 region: CASSFRGDSYEQYF. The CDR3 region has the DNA TGCGCCAGCAGCTTTAGAGGGGACTCCTACGAGCAGTACTTC.

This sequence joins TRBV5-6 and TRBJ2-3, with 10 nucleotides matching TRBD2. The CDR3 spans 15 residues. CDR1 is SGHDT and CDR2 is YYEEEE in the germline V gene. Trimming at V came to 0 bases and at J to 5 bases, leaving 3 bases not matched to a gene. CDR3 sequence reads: CASSLALAGLDTQYF. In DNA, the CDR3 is TGTGCCAGCAGCTTGGCACTAGCGGGATTAGATACGCAGTATTTT.

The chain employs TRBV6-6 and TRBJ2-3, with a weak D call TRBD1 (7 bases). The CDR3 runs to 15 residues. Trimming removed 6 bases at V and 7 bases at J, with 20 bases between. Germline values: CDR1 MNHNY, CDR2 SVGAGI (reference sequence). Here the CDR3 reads CASRAGQQNYYTQYF. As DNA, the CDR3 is TGTGCCAGCAGGGCGGGACAGCAAAACTACTATACGCAGTATTTT.

CDR3 amino acids: CASRRQGAGGYTF. CDR3 nucleotide sequence: TGTGCCAGCAGGAGACAGGGGGCAGGCGGCTACACCTTC. V is TRBV28 and J is TRBJ1-2, with TRBD1 matching 10 bases. The CDR3 has 13 residues. With V trimmed by 6 bases and J by 8 bases, 6 bases remained unmatched. Germline V gene sequence: CDR1 MDHEN, CDR2 SYDVKM.

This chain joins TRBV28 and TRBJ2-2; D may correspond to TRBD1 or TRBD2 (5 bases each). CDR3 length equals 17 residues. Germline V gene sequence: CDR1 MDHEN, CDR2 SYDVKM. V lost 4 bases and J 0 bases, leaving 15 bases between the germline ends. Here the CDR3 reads CASSSPAVGANTGELFF. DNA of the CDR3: TGTGCCAGCAGTTCCCCAGCGGTGGGGGCGAACACCGGGGAGCTGTTTTTT.

As DNA, the CDR3 is TGTGCCAGCAGCCCCAGGGGGCCTACAGATACGCAGTATTTT. Its protein is CASSPRGPTDTQYF. The J gene is TRBJ2-3, the V gene TRBV6-6; TRBD1 aligns across 8 bases. In germline, CDR1 is MNHNY, CDR2 SVGAGI (reference sequence). The V and J ends lost 6 bases and 3 bases, in that order; junction bases with no gene match: 5. The CDR3 contains 14 residues.

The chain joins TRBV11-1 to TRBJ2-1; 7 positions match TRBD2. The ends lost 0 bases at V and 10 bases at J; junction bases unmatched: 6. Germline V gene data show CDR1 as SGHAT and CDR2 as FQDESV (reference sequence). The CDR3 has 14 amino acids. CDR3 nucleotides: TGTGCCAGCAGCTTAGCGGGAGGGGTAGGGGAGCAGTTCTTC. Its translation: CASSLAGGVGEQFF.

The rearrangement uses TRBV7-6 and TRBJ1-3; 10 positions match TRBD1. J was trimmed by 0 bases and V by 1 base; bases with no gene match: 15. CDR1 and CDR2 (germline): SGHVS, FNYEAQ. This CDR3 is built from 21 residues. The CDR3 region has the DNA TGTGCCAGCAGCTTAGGGGGAGCTGGGACAGGGGACTCCGTCTCTGGAAACACCATATATTTT. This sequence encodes CASSLGGAGTGDSVSGNTIYF. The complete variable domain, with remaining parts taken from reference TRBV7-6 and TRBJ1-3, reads GAGVSQSPRYKVTKRGQDVALRCDPISGHVSLYWYRQALGQGPEFLTYFNYEAQQDKSGLPNDRFSAERPEGSISTLTIQRTEQRDSAMYRCASSLGGAGTGDSVSGNTIYFGEGSWLTVV.

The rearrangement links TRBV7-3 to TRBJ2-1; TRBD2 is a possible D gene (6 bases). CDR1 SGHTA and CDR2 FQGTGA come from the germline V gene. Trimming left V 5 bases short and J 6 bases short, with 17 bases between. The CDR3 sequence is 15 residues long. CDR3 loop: CASSAAGGLTNEQFF. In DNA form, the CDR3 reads TGTGCCAGCAGCGCCGCTGGGGGGTTAACCAATGAGCAGTTCTTC.

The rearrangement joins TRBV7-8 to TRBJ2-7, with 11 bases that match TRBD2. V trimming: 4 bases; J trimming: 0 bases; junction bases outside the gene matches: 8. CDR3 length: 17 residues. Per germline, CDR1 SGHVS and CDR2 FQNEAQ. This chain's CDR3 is CASSSRTSGLSSYEQYF. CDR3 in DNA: TGTGCCAGCAGCTCGCGGACTAGCGGGTTGAGCTCCTACGAGCAGTACTTC. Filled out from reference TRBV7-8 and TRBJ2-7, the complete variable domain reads GAGVSQSPRYKVAKRGQDVALRCDPISGHVSLFWYQQALGQGPEFLTYFQNEAQLDKSGLPSDRFFAERPEGSVSTLKIQRTQQEDSAVYLCASSSRTSGLSSYEQYFGPGTRLTVT.

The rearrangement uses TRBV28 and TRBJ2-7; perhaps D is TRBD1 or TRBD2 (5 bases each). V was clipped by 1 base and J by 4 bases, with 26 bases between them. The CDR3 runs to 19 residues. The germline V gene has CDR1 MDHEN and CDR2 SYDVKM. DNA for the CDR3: TGTGCCAGCAGTTTATTCCTGGGGCCCGAGGGCCTCAGCGGATACGAGCAGTACTTC. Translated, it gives CASSLFLGPEGLSGYEQYF.

DNA of the CDR3: TGTGCCAGCTCGATCCGTACTAGCTTAGGGGAGACCCAGTACTTC. It translates to CASSIRTSLGETQYF. The chain joins TRBV2 to TRBJ2-5, with D possibly being TRBD2 (6 bases). There are 15 residues in the CDR3. V was shortened by 8 bases and J by 5 bases, with 21 bases between the two germline ends. Per germline, CDR1 SNHLY and CDR2 FYNNEI.

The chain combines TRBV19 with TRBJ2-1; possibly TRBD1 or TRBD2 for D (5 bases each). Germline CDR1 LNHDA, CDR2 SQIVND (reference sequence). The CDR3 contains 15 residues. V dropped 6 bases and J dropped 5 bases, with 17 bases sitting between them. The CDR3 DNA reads TGTGCCAGTAGCGGGACCTCCTTGGGGGACAATGAGCAGTTCTTC. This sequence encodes CASSGTSLGDNEQFF.

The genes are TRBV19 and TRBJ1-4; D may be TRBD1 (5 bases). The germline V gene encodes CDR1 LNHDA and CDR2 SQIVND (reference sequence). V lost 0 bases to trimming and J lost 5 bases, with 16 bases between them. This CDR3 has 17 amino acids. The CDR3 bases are TGTGCCAGTAGTATAGATACTCCGGGACGGAACAATGAAAAACTGTTTTTT. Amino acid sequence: CASSIDTPGRNNEKLFF.

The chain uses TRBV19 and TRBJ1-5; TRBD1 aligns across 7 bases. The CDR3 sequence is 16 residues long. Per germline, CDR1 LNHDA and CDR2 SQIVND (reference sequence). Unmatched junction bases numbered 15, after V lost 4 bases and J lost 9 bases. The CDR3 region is CASSSPGTAIIWPQHF. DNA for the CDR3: TGTGCCAGTAGTAGTCCGGGGACAGCCATCATCTGGCCCCAGCATTTT. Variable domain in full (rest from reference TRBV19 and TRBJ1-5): DGGITQSPKYLFRKEGQNVTLSCEQNLNHDAMYWYRQDPGQGLRLIYYSQIVNDFQKGDIAEGYSVSREKKESFPLTVTSAQKNPTAFYLCASSSPGTAIIWPQHFGDGTRLSIL.

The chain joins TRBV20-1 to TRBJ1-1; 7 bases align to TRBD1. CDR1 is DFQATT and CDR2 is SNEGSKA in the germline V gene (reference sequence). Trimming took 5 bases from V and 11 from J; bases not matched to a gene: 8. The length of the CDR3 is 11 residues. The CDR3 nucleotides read TGCAGTGCTCGACAGGGCGCGGGGGCTTTCTTT. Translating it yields CSARQGAGAFF.

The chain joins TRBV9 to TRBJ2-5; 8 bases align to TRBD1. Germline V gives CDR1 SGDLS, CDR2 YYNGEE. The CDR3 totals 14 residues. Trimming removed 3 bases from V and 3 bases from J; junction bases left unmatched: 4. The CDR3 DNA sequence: TGTGCCAGCAGCGCCGGGACAGGCAAAGAGACCCAGTACTTC. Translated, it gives CASSAGTGKETQYF.

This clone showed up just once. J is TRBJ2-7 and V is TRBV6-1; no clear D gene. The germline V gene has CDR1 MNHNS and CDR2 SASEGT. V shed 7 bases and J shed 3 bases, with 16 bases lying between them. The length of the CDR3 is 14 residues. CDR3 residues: CASKSVGNRYEQYF. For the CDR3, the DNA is TGTGCCAGCAAGTCTGTAGGGAATCGCTACGAGCAGTACTTC.

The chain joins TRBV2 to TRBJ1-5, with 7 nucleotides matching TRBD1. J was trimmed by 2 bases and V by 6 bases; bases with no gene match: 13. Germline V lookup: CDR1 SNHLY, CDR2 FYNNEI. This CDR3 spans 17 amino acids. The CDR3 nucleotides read TGTGCCAGCAGACAGGGGATCTCGTATAATGGCAATCAGCCCCAGCATTTT. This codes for CASRQGISYNGNQPQHF.

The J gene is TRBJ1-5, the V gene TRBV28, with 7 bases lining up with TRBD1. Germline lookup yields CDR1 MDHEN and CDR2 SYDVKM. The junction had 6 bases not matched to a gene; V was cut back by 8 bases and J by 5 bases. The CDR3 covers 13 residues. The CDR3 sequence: CASADRAYQPQHF. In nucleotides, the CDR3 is TGTGCCAGCGCAGACAGGGCATATCAGCCCCAGCATTTT.

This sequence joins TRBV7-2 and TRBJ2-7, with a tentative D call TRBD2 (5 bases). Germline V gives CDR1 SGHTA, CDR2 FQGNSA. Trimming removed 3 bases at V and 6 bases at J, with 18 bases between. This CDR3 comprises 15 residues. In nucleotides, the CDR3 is TGTGCCAGCAGCTTCCGGGCCTCCCCACGGGGCGAGCAGTACTTC. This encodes CASSFRASPRGEQYF. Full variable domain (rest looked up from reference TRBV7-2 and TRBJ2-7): GAGVSQSPSNKVTEKGKDVELRCDPISGHTALYWYRQSLGQGLEFLIYFQGNSAPDKSGLPSDRFSAERTGGSVSTLTIQRTQQEDSAVYLCASSFRASPRGEQYFGPGTRLTVT.

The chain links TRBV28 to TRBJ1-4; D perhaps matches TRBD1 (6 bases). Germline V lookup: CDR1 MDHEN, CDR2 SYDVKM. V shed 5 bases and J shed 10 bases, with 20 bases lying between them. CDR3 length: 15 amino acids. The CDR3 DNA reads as TGTGCCAGCAGTCCACAGGGAGGGGGTTTTGGAAAACTGTTTTTT. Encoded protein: CASSPQGGGFGKLFF.

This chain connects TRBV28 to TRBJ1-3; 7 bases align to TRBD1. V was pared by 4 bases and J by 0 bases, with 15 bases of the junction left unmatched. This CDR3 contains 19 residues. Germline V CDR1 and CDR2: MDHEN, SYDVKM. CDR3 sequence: CASSSYPTKTGSSGNTIYF. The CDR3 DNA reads TGTGCCAGCAGTTCTTACCCTACAAAGACAGGGAGCTCTGGAAACACCATATATTTT.

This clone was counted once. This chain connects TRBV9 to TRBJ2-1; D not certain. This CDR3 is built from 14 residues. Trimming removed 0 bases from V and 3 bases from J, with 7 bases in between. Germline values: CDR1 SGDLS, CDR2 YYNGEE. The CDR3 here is CASSVATSYNEQFF. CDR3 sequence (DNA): TGTGCCAGCAGCGTAGCTACCAGCTACAATGAGCAGTTCTTC. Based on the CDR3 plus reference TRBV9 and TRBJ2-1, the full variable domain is DSGVTQTPKHLITATGQRVTLRCSPRSGDLSVYWYQQSLDQGLQFLIQYYNGEERAKGNILERFSAQQFPDLHSELNLSSLELGDSALYFCASSVATSYNEQFFGPGTRLTVL.

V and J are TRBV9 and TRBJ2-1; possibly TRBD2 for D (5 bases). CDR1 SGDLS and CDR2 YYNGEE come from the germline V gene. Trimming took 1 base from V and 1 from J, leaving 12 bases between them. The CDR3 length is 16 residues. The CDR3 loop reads CASSVYPSGSYNEQFF. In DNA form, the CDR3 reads TGTGCCAGCAGCGTATACCCCTCGGGGTCCTACAATGAGCAGTTCTTC.